This TCR beta chain was recovered during a study of cytomegalovirus exposure and HLA in healthy donors. Across the whole study: Among approximately 400 genotyped donors, about 80% fell in the Caucasian-associated ancestry cluster.

General study points: Highest at DRB1 and lowest at HLA-C, TCR association rates differed among HLA loci in a later analysis. Follow-up analysis later connected one missense variant in DCLRE1C with trimming of TCR beta V- and J-genes. Whilst most TCR sequences proved rare, a subset of public TCRs occurred across many donors.

PCR amplification relied on 60 Vbeta primers (plus 13 Jbeta primers). The protocol was immunoSEQ multiplex PCR, while the TCRdb copy is restricted to in-frame clones and leaves out a portion. The data hold fewer than 200,000 clones, with around 90% observed a single time. Note on this clone: Its cognate antigen is unknown.

The material sequenced was PBMCs. This sequence was found in a woman in her twenties or thirties in good health and CMV-seronegative.

This CDR3 is CATSRFPPPGPSGANVLTF. DNA for the CDR3: TGTGCCACCAGCAGATTCCCCCCCCCAGGGCCCTCTGGGGCCAACGTCCTGACTTTC. The chain joins TRBV15 to TRBJ2-6; possible D gene TRBD1, 5 bases. The CDR3 extends over 19 amino acids. The V end was cut by 2 bases, the J end by 0 bases, with 17 bases between. Germline V lookup: CDR1 LNHNV, CDR2 YYDKDF (reference sequence).